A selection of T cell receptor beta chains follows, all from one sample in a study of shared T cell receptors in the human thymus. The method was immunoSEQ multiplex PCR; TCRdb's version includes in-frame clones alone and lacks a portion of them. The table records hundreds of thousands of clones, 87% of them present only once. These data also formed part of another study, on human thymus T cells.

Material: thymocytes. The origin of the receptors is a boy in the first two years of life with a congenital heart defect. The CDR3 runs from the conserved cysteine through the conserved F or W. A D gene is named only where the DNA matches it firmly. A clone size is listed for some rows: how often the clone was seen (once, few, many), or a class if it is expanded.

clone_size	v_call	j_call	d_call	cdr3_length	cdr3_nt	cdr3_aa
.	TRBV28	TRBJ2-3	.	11	TGTGCCAGCAGTCGTGAGGGTACGCAGTATTTT	CASSREGTQYF
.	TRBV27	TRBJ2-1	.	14	TGTGCCAGCAGTTTAGAACTCGGGGGAAATGAGCAGTTCTTC	CASSLELGGNEQFF
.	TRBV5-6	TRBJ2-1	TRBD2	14	TGTGCCAGCAGCTTGTATGTGGGGAGGGATGAGCAGTTCTTC	CASSLYVGRDEQFF
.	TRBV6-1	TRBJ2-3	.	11	TGTGCCAGCTGCGGCCCAGATACGCAGTATTTT	CASCGPDTQYF
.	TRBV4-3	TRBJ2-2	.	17	TGCGCCAGCAGCGGACGGCCCGGGACACCAAACACCGGGGAGCTGTTTTTT	CASSGRPGTPNTGELFF
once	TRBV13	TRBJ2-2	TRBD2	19	TGTGCCAGCAGCTTAGGCCCCTCCCCCCTAGCGGGGTGGACCGGGGAGCTGTTTTTT	CASSLGPSPLAGWTGELFF
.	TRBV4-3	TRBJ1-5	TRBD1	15	TGCGCCAGCAGCCAAGATCGACAGGGGGATCAGCCCCAGCATTTT	CASSQDRQGDQPQHF
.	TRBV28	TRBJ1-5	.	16	TGTGCCAGCAGCAGAGCCAGCGGCAGGGGTGGTCAGCCCCAGCATTTT	CASSRASGRGGQPQHF
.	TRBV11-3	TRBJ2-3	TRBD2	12	TGTGCCAGCAGTTGGACCGGGGGGGCGCAGTATTTT	CASSWTGGAQYF
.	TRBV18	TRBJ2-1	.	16	TGTGCCAGCTCCCACCGACAGGTTAGCTCCTACAATGAGCAGTTCTTC	CASSHRQVSSYNEQFF
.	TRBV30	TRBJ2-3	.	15	TGTGCCTGGAGTGTATGGACACGTAGCACAGATACGCAGTATTTT	CAWSVWTRSTDTQYF
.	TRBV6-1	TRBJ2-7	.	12	TGTGCCAGCAGTGAGTCTTCCTACGAGCAGTACTTC	CASSESSYEQYF
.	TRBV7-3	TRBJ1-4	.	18	TGTGCCAGCAGCTTACCGAGGAGGGTGGTACAAGCTAATGAAAAACTGTTTTTT	CASSLPRRVVQANEKLFF
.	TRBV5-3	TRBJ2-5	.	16	TGTGCCAGAAGCTTGGTCCGGGGGAGATGGCAAGAGACCCAGTACTTC	CARSLVRGRWQETQYF
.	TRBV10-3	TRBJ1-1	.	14	TGTGCCATCAGCCCGGTCTTAAGCTCCACTGAAGCTTTCTTT	CAISPVLSSTEAFF
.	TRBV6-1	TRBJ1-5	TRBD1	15	TGTGCCAGCAATATTCAGGGGGCTAGCAATCAGCCCCAGCATTTT	CASNIQGASNQPQHF
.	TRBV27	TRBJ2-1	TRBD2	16	TGTGCCAGCAGTTTATCTGGTTGGGGGGGTTACAATGAGCAGTTCTTC	CASSLSGWGGYNEQFF
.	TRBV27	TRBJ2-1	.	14	TGTGCCAGCAGTTTTCGGCGGGTTATGGATGAGCAGTTCTTC	CASSFRRVMDEQFF
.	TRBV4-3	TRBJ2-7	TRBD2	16	TGCGCCAGCAGCCAAGATACGCAGGGTAATGGGGGGGGGCAGTACTTC	CASSQDTQGNGGGQYF
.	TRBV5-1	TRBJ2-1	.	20	TGCGCCAGCAGCTTGAGTCTGGCTAGACGAGATTATAGCTCCTACAATGAGCAGTTCTTC	CASSLSLARRDYSSYNEQFF
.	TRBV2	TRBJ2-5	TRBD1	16	TGTGCCAGCAGGGGCGGGAAGGACAGGGAGAAAGAGACCCAGTACTTC	CASRGGKDREKETQYF
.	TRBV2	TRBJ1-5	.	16	TGTGCCAGCAGTGAAAGAGGGGGTTCCGGCAATCAGCCCCAGCATTTT	CASSERGGSGNQPQHF
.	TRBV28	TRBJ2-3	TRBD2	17	TGTGCCAGCAGTCTTGGGACTACCCATTATTTCACAGATACGCAGTATTTT	CASSLGTTHYFTDTQYF
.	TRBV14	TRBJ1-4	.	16	TGTGCCAGCAGCCAAGATCAGGGGAAAACTAATGAAAAACTGTTTTTT	CASSQDQGKTNEKLFF
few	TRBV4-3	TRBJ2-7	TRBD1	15	TGCGCCAGCAGCCAAACCTACGGGACAGGGGCCGAGCAGTACTTC	CASSQTYGTGAEQYF
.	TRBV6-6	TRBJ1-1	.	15	TGTGCCAGCAGGAAATACGTGGACACCTACACTGAAGCTTTCTTT	CASRKYVDTYTEAFF
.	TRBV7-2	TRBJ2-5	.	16	TGTGCCAGCAGCCGGCACAGGGCCAACTACCAAGAGACCCAGTACTTC	CASSRHRANYQETQYF
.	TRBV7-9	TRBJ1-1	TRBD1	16	TGTGCCAGCAGCCTAGGGGGCGAGCCGTCTCACACTGAAGCTTTCTTT	CASSLGGEPSHTEAFF
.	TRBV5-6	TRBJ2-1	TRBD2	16	TGTGCCAGCAGCCCAACCTTTGCGGGAGGGTACAATGAGCAGTTCTTC	CASSPTFAGGYNEQFF
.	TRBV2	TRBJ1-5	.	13	TGTGCCAGCAGTGATATGAGGAATCAGCCCCAGCATTTT	CASSDMRNQPQHF
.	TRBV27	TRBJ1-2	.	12	TGTGCCAGCAGTTTATCCTCCGGGAGCCTCCAGTTC	CASSLSSGSLQF
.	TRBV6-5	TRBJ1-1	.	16	TGTGCCAGCAGTTACTCGTTAACCGGGGTGAACACTGAAGCTTTCTTT	CASSYSLTGVNTEAFF
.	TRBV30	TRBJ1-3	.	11	TGTGCCTGGAAACGGGGAAACACCATATATTTT	CAWKRGNTIYF
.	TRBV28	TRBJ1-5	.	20	TGTGCCAGCAGTTCTTATGAGAACAGGGAGAGTCTTTTGAGCAATCAGCCCCAGCATTTT	CASSSYENRESLLSNQPQHF
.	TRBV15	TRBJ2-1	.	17	TGTGCCACCAGCTCCCCCCCTCCGGTTAGCTCCTACAATGAGCAGTTCTTC	CATSSPPPVSSYNEQFF
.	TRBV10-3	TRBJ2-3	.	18	TGTGCCATCAGTGAGTCGGGGTTTGATTCGAGGGGGACAGATACGCAGTATTTT	CAISESGFDSRGTDTQYF
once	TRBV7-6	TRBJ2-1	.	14	TGTGCCAGCAGCTTAGTCGAGGTGGGCAATGAGCAGTTCTTC	CASSLVEVGNEQFF
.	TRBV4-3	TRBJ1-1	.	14	TGCGCCAGCAGCCAAGGAGGGTCAGGGGCCGGAGCTTTCTTT	CASSQGGSGAGAFF
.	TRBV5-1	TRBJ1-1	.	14	TGCGCCAGCAGCCGTTGGGGGGAGAACACTGAAGCTTTCTTT	CASSRWGENTEAFF
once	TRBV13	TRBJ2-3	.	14	TGTGCCAGCAGCTTTATAGCGCCAACAGATACGCAGTATTTT	CASSFIAPTDTQYF
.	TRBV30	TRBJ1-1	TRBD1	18	TGTGCCTGGAGTGTACAGCGGACAGGGGGCGAGGTTTACACTGAAGCTTTCTTT	CAWSVQRTGGEVYTEAFF
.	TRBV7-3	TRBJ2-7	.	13	TGTGCCAGCAGCCTGACGGCAGGCTACGAGCAGTACTTC	CASSLTAGYEQYF
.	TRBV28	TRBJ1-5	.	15	TGTGCCAGCAGACAGGCCCGGTGGAGCAATCAGCCCCAGCATTTT	CASRQARWSNQPQHF
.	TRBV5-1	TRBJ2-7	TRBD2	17	TGCGCCAGCAGCACCGACTGGACTAGCGGGAGCTCCTACGAGCAGTACTTC	CASSTDWTSGSSYEQYF
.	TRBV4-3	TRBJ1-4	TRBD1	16	TGCGCCAGCAGCCAAGCTGGAGGACAGGGGCCTGGAAAACTGTTTTTT	CASSQAGGQGPGKLFF
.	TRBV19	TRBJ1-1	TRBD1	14	TGTGCCAGTATCACCGGGACAGGGGTTACTGAAGCTTTCTTT	CASITGTGVTEAFF
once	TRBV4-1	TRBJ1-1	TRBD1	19	TGCGCCAGCAGCAAAGGGCAGGGGGAAGGACCAAGGATGAACACTGAAGCTTTCTTT	CASSKGQGEGPRMNTEAFF
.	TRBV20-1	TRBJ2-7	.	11	TGCAGTGCCCTACAGCTCTACGAGCAGTACTTC	CSALQLYEQYF
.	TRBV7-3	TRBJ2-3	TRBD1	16	TGTGCCAGCAGCTTATTCGGGACAGGGGGTATGGATACGCAGTATTTT	CASSLFGTGGMDTQYF
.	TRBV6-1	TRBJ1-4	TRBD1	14	TGTGCCAGCAGTCAGGACAGGGGTAGGGAAAAACTGTTTTTT	CASSQDRGREKLFF
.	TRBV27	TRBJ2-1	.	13	TGTGCCACCAGGAGTCGGGGAAACAATGAGCAGTTCTTC	CATRSRGNNEQFF
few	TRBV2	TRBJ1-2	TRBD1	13	TGTGCCAGGAGGGGGCGGATCTCCTATGGCTACACCTTC	CARRGRISYGYTF
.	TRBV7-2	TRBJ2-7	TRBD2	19	TGTGCCAGCAGCTCTGGAACGGGGACTAGCGGGAGGGCCTGGAACGAGCAGTACTTC	CASSSGTGTSGRAWNEQYF
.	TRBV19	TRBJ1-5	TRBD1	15	TGTGCCAGCGCCCGTCGGGACAGGAGCTATCAGCCCCAGCATTTT	CASARRDRSYQPQHF
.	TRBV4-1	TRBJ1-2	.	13	TGCGCCAGCAGCCAAGGGGAGCCTTATGGCTACACCTTC	CASSQGEPYGYTF
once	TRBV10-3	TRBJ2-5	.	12	TGTGCCATCAGTTCTATCGGAGAGACCCAGTACTTC	CAISSIGETQYF
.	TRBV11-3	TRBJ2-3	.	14	TGTGCCAGCAGCTCCGGGGGATCGACAGATACGCAGTATTTT	CASSSGGSTDTQYF
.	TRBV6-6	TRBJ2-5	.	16	TGTGCCAGCACTATTCAGGGGAAGGATCGGGCTGGGACCCAGTACTTC	CASTIQGKDRAGTQYF
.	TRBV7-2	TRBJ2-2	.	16	TGTGCCAGCAGATCCGGGGGGCCCCCTAACACCGGGGAGCTGTTTTTT	CASRSGGPPNTGELFF
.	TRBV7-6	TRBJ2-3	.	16	TGTGCCAGCAGCTTTAGAGACGGGTTTAGCACAGATACGCAGTATTTT	CASSFRDGFSTDTQYF